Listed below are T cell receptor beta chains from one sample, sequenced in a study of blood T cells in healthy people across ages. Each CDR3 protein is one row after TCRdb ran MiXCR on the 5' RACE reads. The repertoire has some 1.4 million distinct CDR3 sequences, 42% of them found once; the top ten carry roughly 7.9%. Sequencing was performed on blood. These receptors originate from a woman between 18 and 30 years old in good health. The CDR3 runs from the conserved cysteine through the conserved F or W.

CASSPGGTGGYTF	TRBV28	TRBJ1-2
CASSLGPGRSMNTEAFF	TRBV7-6	TRBJ1-1
CASSLAGSNIQYF	TRBV7-9	TRBJ2-4
CASSRGRGSLGETQYF	TRBV21-1	-
CSARDLAGGLKTQYF	TRBV20-1	TRBJ2-5
CASSFSGELEAFF	TRBV5-1	TRBJ1-1
CASSEGGISTDTQYF	TRBV5-1	TRBJ2-3
CAISEGLAGDTNTQYF	TRBV10-3	TRBJ2-3
CASRTGQSYNEQFF	TRBV6-2/TRBV6-3	TRBJ2-1
CSARDRQRYEQYF	TRBV20-1	TRBJ2-7
CASSLVVEGYNSPLHF	TRBV12-3/TRBV12-4	TRBJ1-6
CSATLAGVRETQYF	TRBV20-1	TRBJ2-5
CSAPLPGISGYNEQFF	TRBV20-1	TRBJ2-1
CSVGVNTGELFF	TRBV29-1	TRBJ2-2
CASRRGTGKLSTDTQYF	TRBV28	TRBJ2-3
CSALLGQGANEQFF	TRBV20-1	TRBJ2-1
CASSLGYRADFYNEQFF	TRBV5-1	TRBJ2-1
CASRRTGVNEKLFF	TRBV6-1	TRBJ1-4
CASSLRRGAGNTGEQFF	TRBV11-2	TRBJ2-1
CASSFTAPSYEQYF	TRBV28	TRBJ2-7
CSANAAASSYEQYF	TRBV20-1	-
CASSPPERALTGELFF	TRBV3-1	TRBJ2-2